The present T cell receptor (beta chain) was sequenced within a study of control samples from healthy donors and cancer patients. CDR3 length: 14 residues. CDR1 is LGHDT and CDR2 is YNNKEL in the germline V gene (reference sequence). The trim removed 4 bases at V and 8 bases at J, leaving 9 bases unmatched. Assay: immunoSEQ multiplex PCR; the TCRdb copy retains only in-frame clones and omits some. The table includes 120,000 to 150,000 clones, about nine tenths detected once. The chain links TRBV3-1 (or the pseudogene TRBV3-2) to TRBJ1-2; 8 positions agree with TRBD1. The TCR was taken from a man aged 25-45 years in good health. Sequencing was carried out using blood. The CDR3 bases are TGTGCCAGCAGCCTACATTCAGGGGGCAAGGGCTACACCTTC. It codes for CASSLHSGGKGYTF.